The 25 T cell receptor beta chains given below trace back to one sample, sequenced in a study of cytomegalovirus exposure and HLA in healthy donors. 13 Jbeta primers and 60 Vbeta primers were used for the PCR. Generated by immunoSEQ multiplex PCR, the TCRdb table keeps only in-frame clones and is missing some. Of just over 200,000 clones in the sample, 75% to 90% were seen once. Sequencing was performed on PBMCs. The origin of the receptors is a woman aged 40 to 50 in good health and CMV-seronegative.

This chain links TRBV5-1 with TRBJ2-7; D unresolved. V was cut by 1 base and J by 0 bases, with 11 bases left in between. Germline V gene sequence: CDR1 SGHRS, CDR2 YFSETQ. CDR3 length equals 15 residues. The CDR3 is CASSLTPLSSYEQYF. In nucleotides, the CDR3 is TGCGCCAGCAGCTTGACTCCACTTAGCTCCTACGAGCAGTACTTC. Supplemented by reference TRBV5-1 and TRBJ2-7, the full variable domain reads KAGVTQTPRYLIKTRGQQVTLSCSPISGHRSVSWYQQTPGQGLQFLFEYFSETQRNKGNFPGRFSGRQFSNSRSEMNVSTLELGDSALYLCASSLTPLSSYEQYFGPGTRLTVT.

The V call is TRBV6-5, the J call TRBJ2-2, with 8 positions matching TRBD2. Germline V CDR1 and CDR2: MNHEY, SVGAGI. This CDR3 has 15 amino acids. V lost 6 bases to trimming and J lost 1 base; unmatched junction nucleotides: 4. The CDR3 DNA is TGTGCCAGCAGAACTAGCGGTGAGAACACCGGGGAGCTGTTTTTT. Its protein is CASRTSGENTGELFF.

The table lists this clone with a count of one. The chain uses TRBV6-5 and TRBJ2-1, with no clear D. The germline V gene has CDR1 MNHEY and CDR2 SVGAGI. The CDR3 extends over 13 amino acids. V shed 2 bases and J shed 6 bases, with 8 bases lying between them. In nucleotides, the CDR3 is TGTGCCAGCAGTTACCCCCCGGTCAATGAGCAGTTCTTC. Amino acid sequence: CASSYPPVNEQFF.

The chain joins TRBV25-1 to TRBJ2-1, with TRBD2 matching 12 bases. Germline-derived CDR1 and CDR2 are MGHDK and SYGVNS. CDR3 length: 16 amino acids. Trimming cost V 3 bases and J 7 bases; bases outside gene matches: 7. In DNA form, the CDR3 reads TGTGCCAGCAGTGATTGGCTAGCGGGAGGGTGGAATGAGCAGTTCTTC. This codes for CASSDWLAGGWNEQFF.

The rearrangement uses TRBV30 and TRBJ2-5, with 9 bases lining up with TRBD1. CDR1 and CDR2 (germline): GTSNPN, SVGIG (reference sequence). CDR3 size: 11 residues. V lost 7 bases, J lost 5 bases, and 2 bases stayed unmatched. The CDR3 DNA follows: TGTGCCTTTGGACAGGGGGAGACCCAGTACTTC. Its protein is CAFGQGETQYF. The variable domain in full, with the rest retrieved from reference TRBV30 and TRBJ2-5, is SQTIHQWPATLVQPVGSPLSLECTVEGTSNPNLYWYRQAAGRGLQLLFYSVGIGQISSEVPQNLSASRPQDRQFILSSKKLLLSDSGFYLCAFGQGETQYFGPGTRLLVL.

V and J are TRBV28 and TRBJ1-1, with 9 bases that match TRBD1. V lost 0 bases, J lost 11 bases, and 1 base stayed unmatched. Germline assignment: CDR1 MDHEN and CDR2 SYDVKM. The CDR3 is made up of 12 amino acids. The CDR3 bases are TGTGCCAGCAGTTTATGGGGGACAGGGGCTTTCTTT. Its protein is CASSLWGTGAFF.

The rearrangement links TRBV18 to TRBJ2-5; D ambiguous. Trimming removed 3 bases from V and 0 bases from J, with 5 bases in between. This CDR3 has 13 residues. CDR1 and CDR2 from the germline V gene are KGHSH and LQKENI. This chain's CDR3 is CASSPPDQETQYF. The CDR3 DNA is TGTGCCAGCTCACCCCCCGACCAAGAGACCCAGTACTTC.

The chain carries TRBV29-1 and TRBJ2-2; D may be TRBD1 (5 bases). From germline, CDR1 is SQVTM and CDR2 ANQGSEA. V gave up 7 bases and J gave up 1 base, with 7 bases separating them. The length of the CDR3 is 12 residues. The CDR3 coding sequence is TGCAGCGCAGGGTGGAACACCGGGGAGCTGTTTTTT. This gives the protein CSAGWNTGELFF.

This clone was found a few times. The V and J genes are TRBV19 and TRBJ1-5, with D unresolved. The CDR3 has 15 amino acids. Germline assignment: CDR1 LNHDA and CDR2 SQIVND (reference sequence). Trimming stripped 1 base from V and 3 bases from J, with 10 bases between. Here the CDR3 reads CASSIVGTFNQPQHF. The CDR3, as DNA: TGTGCCAGTAGTATAGTTGGCACCTTCAATCAGCCCCAGCATTTT.

V is TRBV5-1 and J is TRBJ2-5; 10 bases agree with TRBD2. Germline V lookup: CDR1 SGHRS, CDR2 YFSETQ. The CDR3 totals 15 residues. With V trimmed by 0 bases and J by 5 bases, 4 bases remained unmatched. The CDR3 region has the DNA TGCGCCAGCAGCTTGGTCCTAGCGGGAGCTGAGACCCAGTACTTC. Translated: CASSLVLAGAETQYF.

This clone appeared a few times. The chain uses TRBV5-1 and TRBJ1-1; D is unresolved. The V gene's germline CDR1 is SGHRS and CDR2 YFSETQ. This CDR3 spans 15 amino acids. The V end was cut by 1 base, the J end by 1 base, with 11 bases between. CDR3 DNA: TGCGCCAGCAGCTTGCGGGTTCCTTCGAACACTGAAGCTTTCTTT. It specifies CASSLRVPSNTEAFF.

The genes are TRBV6-1 and TRBJ2-5; 8 bases map to TRBD2. V was clipped by 6 bases and J by 1 base; unmatched bases: 4. The germline V gene has CDR1 MNHNS and CDR2 SASEGT. The CDR3 covers 14 residues. This CDR3 reads CASRRLAIQETQYF. The DNA of the CDR3 is TGTGCCAGCAGAAGACTAGCGATCCAAGAGACCCAGTACTTC.

The chain joins TRBV21-1 to TRBJ1-1. TRBV21-1 represents a pseudogene. There are 13 residues in the CDR3. The CDR3 sequence is CASSKGRGSSAFF. The CDR3 DNA sequence: TGTGCCAGCAGCAAAGGCAGAGGGTCGAGTGCTTTCTTT.

A few counts support this clone. The V call is TRBV4-1, the J call TRBJ1-5; D unclear. CDR3 size: 15 residues. Trimming took 0 bases from V and 6 from J, leaving 12 bases between them. Germline V gene data show CDR1 as MGHRA and CDR2 as YSYEKL. CDR3 in amino acids: CASSQDFTGSQPQHF. As DNA, the CDR3 is TGCGCCAGCAGCCAAGATTTCACGGGGAGTCAGCCCCAGCATTTT.

This clone was seen a few times. The chain is built from TRBV28 and TRBJ1-4; D uncertain. V was shortened by 5 bases and J by 2 bases, with 12 bases between the two germline ends. The CDR3 is 15 residues long. Germline V gives CDR1 MDHEN, CDR2 SYDVKM. CDR3 nucleotides: TGTGCCAGCAGTCGGAGGTGGAATACTAATGAAAAACTGTTTTTT. Translated: CASSRRWNTNEKLFF.

This clone came up a few times. The identical CDR3 is also encoded by other nucleotide sequences in the sample. The chain combines TRBV19 with TRBJ1-1, with D hard to call. CDR1 is LNHDA, CDR2 SQIVND, per germline (reference sequence). This CDR3 is built from 12 residues. V was pared by 3 bases and J by 1 base, with 3 bases between. Here the CDR3 reads CASSIGNTEAFF. The CDR3 DNA follows: TGTGCCAGTAGTATCGGGAACACTGAAGCTTTCTTT.

This chain connects TRBV7-9 to TRBJ2-2; 8 bases are shared with TRBD2. V shed 4 bases and J 6 bases; nucleotides not matched to a gene: 13. Germline CDR1 SEHNR, CDR2 FQNEAQ (reference sequence). The CDR3 has 17 residues. CDR3 sequence reads: CASSSKRSGRWAGELFF. DNA of the CDR3: TGTGCCAGCAGCTCCAAGAGGAGCGGGAGATGGGCCGGGGAGCTGTTTTTT.

This rearrangement joins TRBV11-2 to TRBJ1-4; TRBD1 agrees at 9 bases. The germline V gene has CDR1 SGHAT and CDR2 FQNNGV. Unmatched junction bases numbered 6, after V lost 3 bases and J lost 7 bases. CDR3 length: 15 amino acids. CDR3 amino acids: CASSFSGTGSEKLFF. CDR3 sequence (DNA): TGTGCCAGCAGCTTTTCCGGGACAGGGAGTGAAAAACTGTTTTTT.

The V and J genes are TRBV5-8 and TRBJ1-5; TRBD1 might be the D (6 bases). Germline CDR1 is SGHTS and CDR2 is YDEGEE. The germline V and J ends were trimmed by 0 bases and 6 bases, with 13 bases remaining between them. This CDR3 is built from 15 residues. The DNA for the CDR3 is TGTGCCAGCAGCTTGGGACAGGTGGGTTCTCAGCCCCAGCATTTT. Translated: CASSLGQVGSQPQHF.

The chain links TRBV4-1 to TRBJ2-7; 7 bases fit TRBD1. The V and J ends lost 4 bases and 7 bases, in that order; junction bases with no gene match: 7. This CDR3 contains 13 residues. Germline-derived CDR1 and CDR2 are MGHRA and YSYEKL. This CDR3 reads CASSPDRFREQYF. The CDR3 DNA is TGCGCCAGCAGCCCGGACAGGTTTAGGGAGCAGTACTTC.

This chain connects TRBV18 to TRBJ2-7, with D possibly being TRBD1 (6 bases). V was shortened by 6 bases and J by 6 bases, with 18 bases between the two germline ends. The CDR3 runs 14 residues. CDR1 is KGHSH, CDR2 LQKENI, per germline. Written as DNA, the CDR3 is TGTGCCAGCTCCCCAGGGGCCCAGGAACTCGAGCAGTACTTC. Protein sequence: CASSPGAQELEQYF.

As to this clone: At one of its ends the junction is not consistent with the germline gene, which may arise from a read error. Other nucleotide sequences from this sample produce the same CDR3. V usage is TRBV2 and J usage is TRBJ2-7, with TRBD1 matching over 7 bases. Germline V gene lookup returns CDR1 SNHLY and CDR2 FYNNEI. The CDR3 totals 13 residues. The CDR3 is CASSGGDSYEQYF. The CDR3, as DNA: TGTGCCAGCAGTGGAGGGGACAGCTACGAGCAGTACTTT.

V usage is TRBV4-1 and J usage is TRBJ2-6; 12 nucleotides line up with TRBD2. The CDR3 totals 19 residues. Unmatched junction bases numbered 9, after V lost 3 bases and J lost 3 bases. Germline V CDR1 and CDR2: MGHRA, YSYEKL. The CDR3 sequence: CASSQAWTSGKSGANVLTF. CDR3 DNA: TGCGCCAGCAGCCAGGCGTGGACTAGCGGGAAGAGTGGGGCCAACGTCCTGACTTTC.

V is TRBV20-1 and J is TRBJ2-7, with D hard to call. Germline V gene sequence: CDR1 DFQATT, CDR2 SNEGSKA (reference sequence). The CDR3 sequence is 11 residues long. Trimming pared 0 bases from V and 2 bases from J, leaving 2 bases between. Here the CDR3 DNA reads TGCAGTGCTAGAGACACCTACGAGCAGTACTTC. This encodes CSARDTYEQYF.

The rearrangement joins TRBV6-5 to TRBJ2-7; 7 nucleotides match TRBD2. CDR3 length: 15 amino acids. The J segment lost 0 bases and the V segment lost 1 base, leaving 3 bases of the junction unmatched. Looked up from germline, CDR1 is MNHEY and CDR2 is SVGAGI. The CDR3 coding sequence is TGTGCCAGCAGTTACTTGGGGGAGGGCTCCTACGAGCAGTACTTC. It encodes CASSYLGEGSYEQYF.